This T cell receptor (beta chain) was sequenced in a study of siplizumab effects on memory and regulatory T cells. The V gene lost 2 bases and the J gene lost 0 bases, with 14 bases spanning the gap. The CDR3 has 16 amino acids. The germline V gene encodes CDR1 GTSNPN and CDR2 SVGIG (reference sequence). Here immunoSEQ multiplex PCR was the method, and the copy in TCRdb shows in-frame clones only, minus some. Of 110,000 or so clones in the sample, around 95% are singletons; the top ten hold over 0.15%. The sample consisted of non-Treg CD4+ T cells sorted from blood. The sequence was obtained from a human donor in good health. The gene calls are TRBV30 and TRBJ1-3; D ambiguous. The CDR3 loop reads CAWSLAQAASGNTIYF. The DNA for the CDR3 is TGTGCCTGGAGTCTGGCCCAGGCGGCCTCTGGAAACACCATATATTTT.